This T cell receptor beta chain is drawn from a study of blood T cell repertoires in COVID-19. Background on the study: Acute-phase and convalescent COVID-19 samples originated in the United States, Italy and Spain.

TCRdb's table, derived via immunoSEQ multiplex PCR, lists solely in-frame clones and lacks some. The repertoire has under 250,000 clones, approximately 82% of them found once; the top ten carry roughly 8.6%. The CDR3 covers 14 residues. Between the trimmed V and J ends, which lost 8 bases and 3 bases, there was a span of 17 bases. The germline gives CDR1 SNHLY, CDR2 FYNNEI. Input material: peripheral blood. This receptor was taken from a middle-aged man with active or convalescent COVID-19. The chain carries TRBV2 and TRBJ2-7; no definite D call. CDR3 DNA sequence: TGTGCCAGCCTCCTTGGGCGAAATAACTACGAGCAGTACTTC. Amino acid sequence: CASLLGRNNYEQYF.